This T cell receptor (beta chain) was found in a study of blood T cell repertoires in COVID-19. This clone showed up just once. Trimming took 7 bases from V and 3 from J; bases not matched to a gene: 6. Per the germline V gene, CDR1 is KGHSH and CDR2 is LQKENI. The CDR3 sequence is 16 residues long. Everyone who took part was roughly 18 to 89 years old, and they came from 20 to 25 US areas. Repertoires were generated with immunoSEQ multiplex PCR, while TCRdb's copy carries only in-frame clones and drops some. This repertoire shows 250,000 or so clones, about 90% found once; its top ten account for about 4%.

The clonotype originates from a woman younger than 45 with acute COVID-19. The chain recombines TRBV18 with TRBJ2-3, with TRBD2 identical over 14 bases. Sequencing was performed on PBMCs or T cells enriched from blood (not recorded which). CDR3: CASFSGTSGRTDTQYF. The DNA of the CDR3 is TGTGCCAGCTTTTCCGGGACTAGCGGGAGAACAGATACGCAGTATTTT.